This T cell receptor (beta chain) appears in the sequencing data of a study of T cells in Graves' hyperthyroidism and ophthalmopathy. Study results and caveats: Ophthalmopathy prediction by the model preceded onset by a median approximately 6.1 months.

Notes on this clonotype: Its target is not known.

Using 10 ml of fresh peripheral blood, PBMCs were prepared. The trim removed 3 bases at V and 1 base at J, leaving 5 bases unmatched. The CDR3 covers 15 residues. Germline lookup yields CDR1 SGDLS and CDR2 YYNGEE. The TCR beta CDR3 regions underwent amplification using RNA transcripts as the source. HTBI primers were used for first-round RT-PCR of the TCR CDR3. TCRdb re-called the multiplex PCR reads through MiXCR, storing one row per CDR3 protein. The sample shows around 520,000 distinct CDR3 sequences, approximately 15% of them seen only once. The chain recombines TRBV9 with TRBJ1-1; TRBD1 aligns across 8 bases. The sequenced sample was blood. The sequence was obtained from a woman under 30 with Graves' hyperthyroidism. In DNA form, the CDR3 reads TGTGCCAGCAGCGCAACAGGGGGAGCGAACACTGAAGCTTTCTTT. Protein product: CASSATGGANTEAFF.